One sample yielded the 16 T cell receptor beta chains listed below, sequenced in a study of blood T cell repertoires in COVID-19. Using immunoSEQ multiplex PCR, the repertoire was profiled, and TCRdb retains in-frame clones only, with some absent. The sample includes roughly 72,000 clones, roughly 91% seen only once; the top ten take roughly a fifth. Sequences were obtained from peripheral blood. All receptors derive from a human donor in a cohort sampled during active COVID-19.

The chain recombines TRBV7-9 with TRBJ2-2, with D tentatively TRBD2 (6 bases). The V gene lost 3 bases and the J gene lost 7 bases, with 18 bases spanning the gap. Germline-derived CDR1 and CDR2 are SEHNR and FQNEAQ (reference sequence). This CDR3 contains 16 residues. The CDR3 sequence is CASSFRTTHQGGELFF. The CDR3 region has the DNA TGTGCCAGCAGCTTTAGGACTACCCACCAGGGCGGGGAGCTGTTTTTT.

This clone has only one observation. V gene TRBV7-2 combines with J gene TRBJ2-7, with 14 bases identical to TRBD2. The ends lost 4 bases at V and 7 bases at J; junction bases unmatched: 9. Germline values: CDR1 SGHTA, CDR2 FQGNSA. This CDR3 has 16 residues. The CDR3 region is CASSSPTSGGAGEQYF. The CDR3 DNA sequence: TGTGCCAGCAGCTCCCCGACTAGCGGGGGGGCGGGAGAGCAGTACTTC.

The chain couples TRBV7-2 to TRBJ2-7; 7 bases fit TRBD2. The length of the CDR3 is 10 residues. The germline V gene has CDR1 SGHTA and CDR2 FQGNSA. Trimming at V came to 10 bases and at J to 6 bases, leaving 3 bases not matched to a gene. DNA for the CDR3: TGTGCCACGGGCGGGGGCGAGCAGTACTTC. Its translation: CATGGGEQYF.

As DNA, the CDR3 is TGTGCCAGCAGGCATGCTAGGACAGGGTGTCAGCCCCAGCATTTT. It translates to CASRHARTGCQPQHF. V and J are TRBV3-1 (or the pseudogene TRBV3-2) and TRBJ1-5, with 8 positions matching TRBD1. CDR1 LGHDT and CDR2 YNNKEL come from the germline V gene (reference sequence). The CDR3 runs to 15 residues. Trimming took 6 bases from V and 6 from J; bases not matched to a gene: 10.

The chain carries TRBV5-1 and TRBJ2-2, with TRBD1 identical over 8 bases. CDR1 is SGHRS, CDR2 YFSETQ, per germline. V lost 7 bases to trimming and J lost 7 bases; unmatched junction nucleotides: 9. The CDR3 has 14 amino acids. The CDR3 sequence: CASQRDRIDGELFF. The CDR3, as DNA: TGCGCCAGCCAGAGGGACAGGATTGACGGGGAGCTGTTTTTT.

V gene TRBV6-5 combines with J gene TRBJ2-5, with D tentatively TRBD1 (6 bases). CDR1 is MNHEY, CDR2 SVGAGI, per germline. Trimming removed 7 bases from V and 1 base from J, with 10 bases in between. The CDR3 is 13 residues long. For the CDR3, the DNA is TGTGCCAGCACCAAGGACAGCCAAGAGACCCAGTACTTC. Its translation: CASTKDSQETQYF.

This clone was recorded many times. The chain is built from TRBV28 and TRBJ2-1, with 9 bases that match TRBD2. Losses at the gene ends were 5 bases for V and 0 bases for J; bases not matched to a gene: 5. This CDR3 spans 16 amino acids. The germline V gene encodes CDR1 MDHEN and CDR2 SYDVKM. The CDR3: CASSRLAVSSYNEQFF. For the CDR3, the DNA is TGTGCCAGCAGTCGACTAGCGGTAAGCTCCTACAATGAGCAGTTCTTC. Together with reference TRBV28 and TRBJ2-1, the CDR3 gives the full variable domain: DVKVTQSSRYLVKRTGEKVFLECVQDMDHENMFWYRQDPGLGLRLIYFSYDVKMKEKGDIPEGYSVSREKKERFSLILESASTNQTSMYLCASSRLAVSSYNEQFFGPGTRLTVL.

The chain has TRBV18 and TRBJ1-6; 7 positions agree with TRBD1. The V and J ends lost 2 bases and 7 bases, in that order; junction bases with no gene match: 8. Germline values: CDR1 KGHSH, CDR2 LQKENI. CDR3 length: 16 amino acids. In DNA, the CDR3 is TGTGCCAGCTCACCAAACGTGGGACAGTTAAATTCACCCCTCCACTTT. Encoded protein: CASSPNVGQLNSPLHF.

The rearrangement links TRBV19 to TRBJ1-1; TRBD1 aligns across 9 bases. Germline CDR1 reads LNHDA; CDR2 reads SQIVND (reference sequence). J was trimmed by 5 bases and V by 8 bases; bases with no gene match: 9. This CDR3 has 14 residues. The chain's CDR3 is CASESGQGRTEAFF. CDR3 DNA sequence: TGTGCCAGTGAGTCAGGACAGGGGAGGACTGAAGCTTTCTTT. Combining the CDR3 with reference TRBV19 and TRBJ1-1 gives the whole variable domain DGGITQSPKYLFRKEGQNVTLSCEQNLNHDAMYWYRQDPGQGLRLIYYSQIVNDFQKGDIAEGYSVSREKKESFPLTVTSAQKNPTAFYLCASESGQGRTEAFFGQGTRLTVV.

This chain connects TRBV20-1 to TRBJ2-4; the match to TRBD2 covers 8 bases. CDR1 DFQATT and CDR2 SNEGSKA come from the germline V gene (reference sequence). This CDR3 spans 12 amino acids. V shed 3 bases, J shed 15 bases, and the junction held 10 bases outside the gene matches. The CDR3 sequence is CSASPTREGGYF. For the CDR3, the DNA is TGCAGTGCTAGTCCCACCCGGGAGGGCGGGTACTTC.

The genes are TRBV30 and TRBJ1-3, with D possibly TRBD1 on 5 matching bases. Trimming took off 0 bases at V and 4 bases at J, with 10 bases between the two ends. The CDR3 consists of 14 residues. The germline V gene encodes CDR1 GTSNPN and CDR2 SVGIG (reference sequence). The CDR3 loop reads CAWSVSGGGNTIYF. The CDR3 nucleotides are TGTGCCTGGAGTGTAAGCGGGGGAGGAAACACCATATATTTT.

The chain combines TRBV27 with TRBJ2-3; possible D gene TRBD1, 6 bases. V gave up 4 bases and J gave up 0 bases, with 23 bases separating them. The CDR3 has 19 amino acids. Germline CDR1 MNHEY, CDR2 SMNVEV (reference sequence). CDR3 coding DNA: TGTGCCAGCAGTTACAAACCGGGACACAGATCGACTAGCACAGATACGCAGTATTTT. Amino acids: CASSYKPGHRSTSTDTQYF.

Only a few counts were recorded for this clone. V and J are TRBV9 and TRBJ1-1, with TRBD1 as a possible D gene (5 bases). Deletions cut 0 bases from V and 1 base from J, with 13 bases between. Germline CDR1 reads SGDLS; CDR2 reads YYNGEE. The CDR3 sequence is 16 residues long. For the CDR3, the DNA is TGTGCCAGCAGCGTAGGGGGCGGGGAGGGGAACACTGAAGCTTTCTTT. Translated, it gives CASSVGGGEGNTEAFF. Full variable domain (rest looked up from reference TRBV9 and TRBJ1-1): DSGVTQTPKHLITATGQRVTLRCSPRSGDLSVYWYQQSLDQGLQFLIQYYNGEERAKGNILERFSAQQFPDLHSELNLSSLELGDSALYFCASSVGGGEGNTEAFFGQGTRLTVV.

The chain recombines TRBV6-1 with TRBJ1-5, with 7 bases aligning to TRBD1. Trimming at V came to 2 bases and at J to 3 bases, leaving 4 bases not matched to a gene. Germline V CDR1 and CDR2: MNHNS, SASEGT. The CDR3 covers 15 residues. DNA of the CDR3: TGTGCCAGCAGTGAATGGGGACAGCCCAATCAGCCCCAGCATTTT. Its protein product is CASSEWGQPNQPQHF.

The chain has TRBV28 and TRBJ2-4; no firm D call. Trimming took 8 bases from V and 1 from J, leaving 9 bases between them. Germline-derived CDR1 and CDR2 are MDHEN and SYDVKM. CDR3 length equals 13 residues. The CDR3 DNA follows: TGTGCCAGCTGCGAAGTTGCCAAAAACATTCAGTACTTC. Protein product: CASCEVAKNIQYF. The variable domain in full, completed from reference TRBV28 and TRBJ2-4, reads DVKVTQSSRYLVKRTGEKVFLECVQDMDHENMFWYRQDPGLGLRLIYFSYDVKMKEKGDIPEGYSVSREKKERFSLILESASTNQTSMYLCASCEVAKNIQYFGAGTRLSVL.

The chain has TRBV6-5 and TRBJ1-1; tentative D call: TRBD1 (6 bases). CDR3 size: 14 residues. Trimming left V 6 bases short and J 5 bases short, with 16 bases between. Germline V CDR1 and CDR2: MNHEY, SVGAGI. The CDR3 coding sequence is TGTGCCAGCAGGTATACAGGGAGGGGGACTGAAGCTTTCTTT. Protein: CASRYTGRGTEAFF.